The 26 T cell receptor beta chains presented below share a single source sample, sequenced in a study of blood T cell repertoires in COVID-19 (dated by TCRdb to 2020 to 2021). The library came from the immunoSEQ multiplex PCR assay. Entries here come from immuneACCESS through TCRdb and include only in-frame sequences with V and J called. Some clones fail to appear in such tables; in the studies checked, an unresolved V gene covers under half of the shortfall, and the cause of the remainder is unknown. This sample is represented by some 460,000 clones; nearly 90% of them were singletons. 1.5% to 2% of the sample comes from the top ten. Sequences were obtained from PBMCs or T cells enriched from blood (not recorded which). The receptors derive from a woman between 18 and 30 years old with acute COVID-19.

The chain links TRBV28 to TRBJ2-7; 13 positions agree with TRBD2. Germline CDR1 and CDR2: MDHEN and SYDVKM. The CDR3 consists of 16 residues. J lost 3 bases, V lost 4 bases, and 6 bases had no gene match. CDR3 DNA sequence: TGTGCCAGCAGTTCCGGCACTAGCGGGAGGGTCTACGAGCAGTACTTC. Translated, it gives CASSSGTSGRVYEQYF.

This chain connects TRBV5-1 to TRBJ1-6; TRBD1 aligns across 11 bases. The CDR3 has 15 residues. J was trimmed by 9 bases and V by 4 bases; bases with no gene match: 6. CDR1 is SGHRS and CDR2 is YFSETQ in the germline V gene. The CDR3 DNA follows: TGCGCCAGCAGCGTGGGACAGGGGGGTGTTTCACCCCTCCACTTT. Amino acids: CASSVGQGGVSPLHF.

V usage is TRBV29-1 and J usage is TRBJ2-3; 9 bases are a match to TRBD1. J lost 8 bases, V lost 0 bases, and 6 bases had no gene match. Per the germline V gene, CDR1 is SQVTM and CDR2 is ANQGSEA. The CDR3 sequence is 14 residues long. The CDR3 is CSVEEGTGMGTQYF. The CDR3 DNA follows: TGCAGCGTTGAAGAAGGGACAGGGATGGGTACGCAGTATTTT.

Only one count was recorded for this clone. The chain combines TRBV7-2 with TRBJ2-2; D is possibly TRBD1 (5 bases). The length of the CDR3 is 16 residues. Germline V CDR1 and CDR2: SGHTA, FQGNSA. Trimming left V 3 bases short and J 4 bases short, with 15 bases between. The CDR3 DNA is TGTGCCAGCAGCTTTGTAAGGGGTTCTGGCACCGGGGAGCTGTTTTTT. Encoded protein: CASSFVRGSGTGELFF.

V gene TRBV28 combines with J gene TRBJ2-5; tentatively, D is TRBD2 (5 bases). The germline V gene has CDR1 MDHEN and CDR2 SYDVKM. Deletions cut 5 bases from V and 4 bases from J, with 11 bases between. CDR3 length: 13 residues. DNA of the CDR3: TGTGCCAGCAGTGTCCCGGGGTCAGAGACCCAGTACTTC. It yields the protein CASSVPGSETQYF. Drawing the rest from reference TRBV28 and TRBJ2-5, the complete variable domain is DVKVTQSSRYLVKRTGEKVFLECVQDMDHENMFWYRQDPGLGLRLIYFSYDVKMKEKGDIPEGYSVSREKKERFSLILESASTNQTSMYLCASSVPGSETQYFGPGTRLLVL.

For the CDR3, the DNA is TGTGCCAGCAGTCCTGACAGGGGAGGACACTACGAGCAGTACTTC. It specifies CASSPDRGGHYEQYF. The V and J genes are TRBV7-3 and TRBJ2-7; 8 bases are shared with TRBD1. Looked up from germline, CDR1 is SGHTA and CDR2 is FQGTGA. The CDR3 spans 15 residues. The J segment lost 3 bases and the V segment lost 6 bases, leaving 10 bases of the junction unmatched.

The chain has TRBV7-9 and TRBJ2-2; 8 nucleotides agree with TRBD1. The junction had 10 bases not matched to a gene; V was cut back by 5 bases and J by 5 bases. In germline, CDR1 is SEHNR, CDR2 FQNEAQ (reference sequence). This CDR3 spans 16 amino acids. The CDR3 DNA reads TGTGCCAGCAGCCCAAACAGGGGGAAGGGAACCGGGGAGCTGTTTTTT. This gives the protein CASSPNRGKGTGELFF.

On this clone: This specimen includes other DNA sequences encoding the same CDR3. This rearrangement joins TRBV7-3 to TRBJ2-3, with a possible D match to TRBD1 (6 bases). The length of the CDR3 is 14 residues. V dropped 1 base and J dropped 1 base, with 6 bases sitting between them. Germline V lookup: CDR1 SGHTA, CDR2 FQGTGA. Here the CDR3 reads CASSLNRGTDTQYF. Written as DNA, the CDR3 is TGTGCCAGCAGCTTAAACAGGGGCACAGATACGCAGTATTTT.

V gene TRBV24-1 combines with J gene TRBJ2-2; D gene uncertain. Germline V gives CDR1 KGHDR, CDR2 SFDVKD. The CDR3 has 14 amino acids. Trimming left V 5 bases short and J 0 bases short, with 6 bases between. The CDR3 coding sequence is TGTGCCACCAGTGGCGGAACGAACACCGGGGAGCTGTTTTTT. Translated: CATSGGTNTGELFF.

V and J are TRBV6-5 and TRBJ1-6; 7 positions agree with TRBD1. CDR1 is MNHEY and CDR2 is SVGAGI in the germline V gene. The CDR3 sequence is 14 residues long. The J segment lost 7 bases and the V segment lost 6 bases, leaving 6 bases of the junction unmatched. The CDR3 nucleotides read TGTGCCAGCAGCACCGACAGGGAAAATTCACCCCTCCACTTT. Protein product: CASSTDRENSPLHF.

A few counts support this clone. The rearrangement joins TRBV4-3 to TRBJ1-5, with D uncertain. The CDR3 is 13 amino acids. With 0 bases removed from V and 4 bases from J, the gap between germline ends came to 4 bases. Germline V CDR1 and CDR2: LGHNA, YSLEER. CDR3 in amino acids: CASSQDLNQPQHF. In nucleotides, the CDR3 is TGCGCCAGCAGCCAAGATCTAAATCAGCCCCAGCATTTT.

The rearrangement uses TRBV6-5 and TRBJ2-2; D may be TRBD2 (7 bases). V lost 11 bases and J 6 bases, leaving 16 bases between the germline ends. There are 13 residues in the CDR3. Germline V lookup: CDR1 MNHEY, CDR2 SVGAGI. The chain's CDR3 is CAVAGEGAGELFF. CDR3 sequence (DNA): TGTGCCGTCGCCGGGGAGGGGGCCGGGGAGCTGTTTTTT.

The CDR3, as DNA: TGTGCCAGCACCCTTAGAACGGGGGTTAACACCGGGGAGCTGTTTTTT. Residues: CASTLRTGVNTGELFF. This rearrangement joins TRBV5-4 to TRBJ2-2, with D possibly TRBD2 on 6 matching bases. The length of the CDR3 is 16 residues. Trimming left V 6 bases short and J 2 bases short, with 17 bases between. From germline, CDR1 is SGHNT and CDR2 YYREEE (reference sequence).

This clone showed up just once. Compared with germline, one end of the junction differs, possibly owing to a read error. The V call is TRBV7-2, the J call TRBJ2-7, with 8 bases that match TRBD1. This CDR3 has 14 residues. CDR1 is SGHTA and CDR2 is FQGNSA in the germline V gene. The CDR3 loop is CASSQGAPSDEQYF. CDR3 in DNA: TGTGCCAGCAGCCAGGGGGCCCCCTCCGACGAGCAGTACTTC.

The chain has TRBV29-1 and TRBJ1-1, with D perhaps TRBD1 (5 bases). The CDR3 totals 13 residues. V lost 5 bases to trimming and J lost 4 bases, with 14 bases between them. From germline, CDR1 is SQVTM and CDR2 ANQGSEA. The CDR3 protein is CSVWGERSTEAFF. In nucleotides, the CDR3 is TGCAGCGTTTGGGGGGAGAGGAGCACTGAAGCTTTCTTT.

The chain joins TRBV7-8 to TRBJ1-6; 10 bases are a match to TRBD1. Germline CDR1 is SGHVS and CDR2 is FQNEAQ. Germline trimming cut 3 bases from V and 7 bases from J; bases unmatched to any gene: 12. The CDR3 runs to 18 residues. DNA for the CDR3: TGTGCCAGCAGCTTGGAGGACCTCGGGACAGGGGCCAATTCACCCCTCCACTTT. This codes for CASSLEDLGTGANSPLHF.

The chain carries TRBV29-1 and TRBJ2-1; 7 nucleotides align to TRBD2. The V segment lost 6 bases and the J segment 9 bases; nucleotides outside the gene matches: 2. Germline V gene lookup returns CDR1 SQVTM and CDR2 ANQGSEA. CDR3 length: 10 amino acids. CDR3 protein: CSVGRAEQFF. The CDR3 DNA reads as TGCAGCGTGGGGAGGGCTGAGCAGTTCTTC.

This clone was observed a single time. The gene calls are TRBV10-1 and TRBJ1-1, with D possibly being TRBD1 (5 bases). V lost 5 bases and J lost 2, with 18 bases in between. The CDR3 is 16 residues long. CDR1 is WNHNN and CDR2 is SYGVQD in the germline V gene (reference sequence). This CDR3 is CASSFLRTPSNTEAFF. The CDR3 nucleotides read TGCGCCAGCAGTTTTTTAAGGACACCATCCAACACTGAAGCTTTCTTT.

This clone showed up just once. The chain combines TRBV5-1 with TRBJ2-3; 10 nucleotides align to TRBD2. The CDR3 loop spans 20 amino acids. The V segment lost 3 bases and the J segment 0 bases; nucleotides outside the gene matches: 16. Germline-derived CDR1 and CDR2 are SGHRS and YFSETQ. In DNA, the CDR3 is TGCGCCAGCAGCTGGCCCCAGGGGTTTCTAGCGGGAGTCAGCACAGATACGCAGTATTTT. Its translation is CASSWPQGFLAGVSTDTQYF.

The J gene is TRBJ2-5, the V gene TRBV12-3 or TRBV12-4; 8 nucleotides line up with TRBD2. With 8 bases clipped from V and 5 bases from J, the junction kept 7 bases outside the gene matches. This CDR3 spans 13 amino acids. The CDR3 region is CASSSSGTETQYF. The CDR3 nucleotides read TGTGCCAGCTCCAGTAGCGGGACTGAGACCCAGTACTTC.

J is TRBJ1-2 and V is TRBV11-2; 8 bases line up with TRBD1. V trimming: 6 bases; J trimming: 4 bases; junction bases outside the gene matches: 10. This CDR3 spans 15 amino acids. Germline CDR1 SGHAT, CDR2 FQNNGV. The CDR3 nucleotides are TGTGCCAGCAGTCACCTACAGGGGGAGGGCTATGGCTACACCTTC. This translates into CASSHLQGEGYGYTF.

This chain joins TRBV18 and TRBJ1-5; 8 nucleotides agree with TRBD1. The CDR3 loop spans 15 amino acids. The germline CDR1 and CDR2 sequences are KGHSH and LQKENI. The junction had 7 bases not matched to a gene; V was cut back by 5 bases and J by 4 bases. The CDR3 reads CASSTRQGLNQPQHF. The CDR3 DNA reads TGTGCCAGCTCAACGCGACAGGGGCTTAATCAGCCCCAGCATTTT.

This chain links TRBV2 with TRBJ1-3; D is undetermined. Trimming removed 4 bases from V and 0 bases from J, with 13 bases in between. The CDR3 is 16 residues long. Germline V gives CDR1 SNHLY, CDR2 FYNNEI. The CDR3 here is CASSAGQRLSGNTIYF. The CDR3 nucleotides read TGTGCCAGCAGTGCTGGGCAGCGGCTCTCTGGAAACACCATATATTTT.

V usage is TRBV10-2 and J usage is TRBJ2-7, with TRBD2 matching 10 bases. This CDR3 has 15 amino acids. With V trimmed by 2 bases and J by 0 bases, 1 base remained unmatched. In germline, CDR1 is WSHSY, CDR2 SAAADI. This CDR3 is CASSETSGTSYEQYF. The CDR3 DNA reads as TGCGCCAGCAGTGAGACTAGCGGGACCTCCTACGAGCAGTACTTC.

The chain has TRBV27 and TRBJ1-5; D remains unclear. This CDR3 is built from 20 residues. Trimming stripped 3 bases from V and 0 bases from J, with 24 bases between. The V gene's germline CDR1 is MNHEY and CDR2 SMNVEV (reference sequence). CDR3 DNA sequence: TGTGCCAGCAGTTTTCCGTCTCGCGGGGTAAAATGGAATAGCAATCAGCCCCAGCATTTT. The encoded protein is CASSFPSRGVKWNSNQPQHF.

J is TRBJ1-3 and V is TRBV19; tentative D call: TRBD1 (5 bases). The V gene's germline CDR1 is LNHDA and CDR2 SQIVND (reference sequence). The CDR3 runs 15 residues. V was shortened by 10 bases and J by 0 bases, with 16 bases between the two germline ends. The CDR3 DNA reads TGTGCCACGTCTTGGTCGGGGGGCTCTGGAAACACCATATATTTT. This codes for CATSWSGGSGNTIYF.